The entry below gives a single T cell receptor beta chain sequence along with its context. Its target is not known. The data originate from a study of STAT5B mutations in CD4+ large granular lymphocyte leukemia. The assay was immunoSEQ multiplex PCR, and TCRdb's table has in-frame clones only and misses some. The sample shows nearly 35,000 clones, nearly 90% of them seen only once. The study, taken as a whole, reports: CD4-sorted patient repertoires seemed more clonal than healthy CD4+ repertoires.

Per the germline V gene, CDR1 is KGHSH and CDR2 is LQKENI. The CDR3 is 12 residues long. V was trimmed by 2 bases and J by 7 bases, leaving 8 bases between them. The chain joins TRBV18 to TRBJ1-1; no reliable D call. The sequence came from a human donor in good health. The sequencing input was CD4+ T cells from blood buffy coats. The CDR3 loop is CASSPVMGEAFF. The CDR3 DNA is TGTGCCAGCTCACCAGTAATGGGTGAAGCTTTCTTT.